The 19 T cell receptor beta chains reported below all come from one sample, sequenced in a study of cytomegalovirus exposure and HLA in healthy donors. Both 60 Vbeta primers and 13 Jbeta primers went into the PCR. Measured with immunoSEQ multiplex PCR; TCRdb has only the in-frame clones, and not every one. Altogether 270,000 or so clones are present, roughly 88% being singletons, with the ten largest covering roughly 4%. The sample comprised PBMCs. The receptors here all came from a man aged 35-49 years in good health and CMV-seropositive.

This chain connects TRBV7-2 to TRBJ2-5, with D maybe TRBD1 (7 bases). The ends were cut back, 5 bases at V and 5 bases at J, with 15 bases in the middle. The CDR3 is 14 amino acids. The germline V gene has CDR1 SGHTA and CDR2 FQGNSA. The CDR3 spells CASSRPGGSETQYF. The CDR3, as DNA: TGTGCCAGCAGCCGCCCAGGGGGGAGTGAGACCCAGTACTTC.

The V call is TRBV19, the J call TRBJ1-2; TRBD1 matches 10 bases. The germline V gene has CDR1 LNHDA and CDR2 SQIVND (reference sequence). V gave up 6 bases and J gave up 7 bases; unmatched junction bases: 5. This CDR3 contains 13 residues. As DNA, the CDR3 is TGTGCCAGTAGCGGACAGGGGGATGGTGGCTACACCTTC. It codes for CASSGQGDGGYTF.

This rearrangement joins TRBV9 to TRBJ2-1; perhaps TRBD2 as D (7 bases). CDR3 length: 19 residues. The germline V gene has CDR1 SGDLS and CDR2 YYNGEE. Trimming took off 0 bases at V and 8 bases at J, with 27 bases between the two ends. The chain's CDR3 is CASSVAPQSGGGSAHEQFF. The CDR3 nucleotides are TGTGCCAGCAGCGTAGCCCCTCAAAGTGGGGGCGGGAGTGCCCATGAGCAGTTCTTC.

The CDR3 nucleotides are TGTGCCAGCAGCTTAGCACAGGGGGTCAATGAGCAGTTCTTC. This codes for CASSLAQGVNEQFF. The chain has TRBV7-9 and TRBJ2-1; 8 bases are a match to TRBD1. Looked up from germline, CDR1 is SEHNR and CDR2 is FQNEAQ (reference sequence). The CDR3 totals 14 residues. V trimming: 0 bases; J trimming: 6 bases; junction bases outside the gene matches: 1.

This sequence joins TRBV19 and TRBJ2-1; 13 bases map to TRBD2. Looked up from germline, CDR1 is LNHDA and CDR2 is SQIVND (reference sequence). CDR3 length: 14 amino acids. J gave up 6 bases and V 9 bases, and 5 bases lay outside the gene matches. The CDR3 region has the DNA TGTGCCAGCACTAGCGGGAGGGGACCCAATGAGCAGTTCTTC. Translation: CASTSGRGPNEQFF. Full variable domain (remainder filled in from reference TRBV19 and TRBJ2-1): DGGITQSPKYLFRKEGQNVTLSCEQNLNHDAMYWYRQDPGQGLRLIYYSQIVNDFQKGDIAEGYSVSREKKESFPLTVTSAQKNPTAFYLCASTSGRGPNEQFFGPGTRLTVL.

Details on this clone: The junction differs from germline at one of its ends, possibly a read error. This chain uses TRBV7-9 with TRBJ2-5; D possibly uses TRBD1 or TRBD2 (5 bases each). The CDR3 is 16 residues long. Germline-derived CDR1 and CDR2 are SEHNR and FQNEAQ (reference sequence). Here the CDR3 reads CSSSLALSRAQETQYF. In DNA, the CDR3 is TGTTCCAGCAGCTTAGCGCTAAGCAGGGCCCAAGAGACCCAGTACTTC. The variable domain in full, with the rest retrieved from reference TRBV7-9 and TRBJ2-5, is DTGVSQNPRHKITKRGQNVTFRCDPISEHNRLYWYRQTLGQGPEFLTYFQNEAQLEKSRLLSDRFSAERPKGSFSTLEIQRTEQGDSAMYLCSSSLALSRAQETQYFGPGTRLLVL.

The chain couples TRBV5-4 to TRBJ1-2, with D uncertain. V was clipped by 0 bases and J by 0 bases, with 9 bases between them. The germline CDR1 and CDR2 sequences are SGHNT and YYREEE (reference sequence). The CDR3 has 15 residues. The CDR3, as DNA: TGTGCCAGCAGCTTGGGACTCACCTCTAACTATGGCTACACCTTC. This codes for CASSLGLTSNYGYTF.

V is TRBV29-1 and J is TRBJ2-5; tentative D call: TRBD1 (6 bases). The CDR3 has 14 residues. Germline CDR1 is SQVTM and CDR2 is ANQGSEA. Deletions cut 6 bases from V and 1 base from J, with 15 bases between. CDR3 protein: CSVSGTLGQETQYF. Here the CDR3 DNA reads TGCAGCGTGTCCGGGACACTGGGCCAAGAGACCCAGTACTTC.

The chain combines TRBV5-6 with TRBJ2-3; 8 bases agree with TRBD2. V dropped 7 bases and J dropped 5; count of bases not matched to a gene: 15. Germline V gene data show CDR1 as SGHDT and CDR2 as YYEEEE. The CDR3 is made up of 16 amino acids. CDR3 DNA: TGTGCCAGCCGCGAGTGGGGTGGTAGCGGGGTAGATACGCAGTATTTT. Residues: CASREWGGSGVDTQYF.

This clone occurred a few times. The genes are TRBV5-6 and TRBJ1-1; D gene unclear. The V gene lost 10 bases and the J gene lost 1 base, with 14 bases spanning the gap. The V gene's germline CDR1 is SGHDT and CDR2 YYEEEE. This CDR3 has 13 amino acids. The CDR3: CASSAGGNTEAFF. CDR3 in DNA: TGTGCCTCCTCGGCGGGAGGGAACACTGAAGCTTTCTTT.

The chain is built from TRBV6-1 and TRBJ2-5; D is undetermined. Germline-derived CDR1 and CDR2 are MNHNS and SASEGT. The V end was cut by 5 bases, the J end by 4 bases, with 17 bases between. The CDR3 is 15 amino acids. CDR3 coding DNA: TGTGCCAGCAGTCCCTACAGTGTGATAGGAGAGACCCAGTACTTC. Translation gives CASSPYSVIGETQYF.

In the case of this clone: This CDR3 is also generated by other DNA sequences in the sample. The gene calls are TRBV4-1 and TRBJ2-1; 9 positions agree with TRBD2. Trimming took 4 bases from V and 4 from J; bases not matched to a gene: 5. The CDR3 extends over 15 amino acids. Per the germline V gene, CDR1 is MGHRA and CDR2 is YSYEKL. This chain's CDR3 is CASSPGTSSYNEQFF. The CDR3 region has the DNA TGCGCCAGCAGCCCCGGGACTAGCAGTTACAATGAGCAGTTCTTC.

This chain links TRBV5-1 with TRBJ1-4; D might be TRBD1 (5 bases). This CDR3 region has 13 residues. V was cut by 4 bases and J by 8 bases, with 12 bases left in between. The germline gives CDR1 SGHRS, CDR2 YFSETQ. The CDR3 DNA sequence: TGCGCCAGCAGCGCGGTAGGGGAAGAAAAACTGTTTTTT. This translates into CASSAVGEEKLFF.

The gene calls are TRBV15 and TRBJ1-5, with D perhaps TRBD1 (6 bases). This CDR3 contains 15 residues. Between the trimmed V and J ends, which lost 5 bases and 0 bases, there was a span of 11 bases. The germline gives CDR1 LNHNV, CDR2 YYDKDF (reference sequence). CDR3 sequence (DNA): TGTGCCACCAGCTCACAGGGCTATAGCAATCAGCCCCAGCATTTT. Translation: CATSSQGYSNQPQHF.

This clone was observed a single time. The chain uses TRBV5-1 and TRBJ2-2, with 8 positions matching TRBD1. The CDR3 runs to 15 residues. Germline lookup yields CDR1 SGHRS and CDR2 YFSETQ. With 5 bases clipped from V and 6 bases from J, the junction kept 9 bases outside the gene matches. CDR3 DNA sequence: TGCGCCAGCAGTCGGGACCAGGGGGCTCCCGGGGAGCTGTTTTTT. Its protein product is CASSRDQGAPGELFF.

This clone was found a few times. The rearrangement uses TRBV30 and TRBJ1-4; a weak D match, TRBD1 (5 bases). V was shortened by 4 bases and J by 2 bases, with 14 bases between the two germline ends. This CDR3 contains 15 residues. Germline V gene data show CDR1 as GTSNPN and CDR2 as SVGIG (reference sequence). This CDR3 is CAWKGGGGTNEKLFF. CDR3 nucleotide sequence: TGTGCCTGGAAGGGTGGGGGAGGCACTAATGAAAAACTGTTTTTT.

The rearrangement uses TRBV7-9 and TRBJ2-6; 9 bases agree with TRBD1. The CDR3 is 19 amino acids. V was clipped by 2 bases and J by 5 bases; unmatched bases: 13. CDR1 is SEHNR, CDR2 FQNEAQ, per germline (reference sequence). The CDR3 coding sequence is TGTGCCAGCAGCTTATCAACAGGGGGCTCCGAAGGGAGGGCCAACGTCCTGACTTTC. Translated, it gives CASSLSTGGSEGRANVLTF.

This clone has just a few counts. The gene calls are TRBV18 and TRBJ1-1; 8 positions agree with TRBD1. CDR1 is KGHSH and CDR2 is LQKENI in the germline V gene. The V and J ends lost 2 bases and 0 bases, in that order; junction bases with no gene match: 8. The CDR3 is 17 amino acids. CDR3 sequence: CASSPVPGTGMNTEAFF. CDR3 bases: TGTGCCAGCTCACCAGTCCCCGGGACAGGCATGAACACTGAAGCTTTCTTT. Based on the CDR3 plus reference TRBV18 and TRBJ1-1, the full variable domain is NAGVMQNPRHLVRRRGQEARLRCSPMKGHSHVYWYRQLPEEGLKFMVYLQKENIIDESGMPKERFSAEFPKEGPSILRIQQVVRGDSAAYFCASSPVPGTGMNTEAFFGQGTRLTVV.

V is TRBV5-5 and J is TRBJ2-7, with a weak D call TRBD2 (6 bases). Germline loops: CDR1 SGHKS, CDR2 YYEKEE (reference sequence). V was pared by 4 bases and J by 1 base, with 15 bases between. The CDR3 totals 15 residues. CDR3 sequence (DNA): TGTGCCAGCAGCAGCGGGCTCTCCCCTTCCTACGAGCAGTACTTC. It encodes CASSSGLSPSYEQYF.